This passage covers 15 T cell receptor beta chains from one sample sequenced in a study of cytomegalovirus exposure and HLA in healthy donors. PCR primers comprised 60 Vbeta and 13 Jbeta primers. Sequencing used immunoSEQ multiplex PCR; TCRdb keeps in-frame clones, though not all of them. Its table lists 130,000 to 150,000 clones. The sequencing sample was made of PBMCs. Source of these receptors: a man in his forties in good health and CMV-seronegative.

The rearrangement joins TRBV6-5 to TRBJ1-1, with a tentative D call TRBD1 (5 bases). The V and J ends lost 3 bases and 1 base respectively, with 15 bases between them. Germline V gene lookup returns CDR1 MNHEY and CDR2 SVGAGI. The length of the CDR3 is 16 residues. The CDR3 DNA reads TGTGCCAGCAGTTATACGTGGGAAGGGGCGAACACTGAAGCTTTCTTT. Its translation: CASSYTWEGANTEAFF.

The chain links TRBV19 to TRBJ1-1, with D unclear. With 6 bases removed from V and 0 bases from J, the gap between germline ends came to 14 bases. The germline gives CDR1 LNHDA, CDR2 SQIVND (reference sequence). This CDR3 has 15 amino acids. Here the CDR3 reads CASRGVNYMNTEAFF. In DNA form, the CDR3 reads TGTGCCAGTAGGGGTGTGAACTACATGAACACTGAAGCTTTCTTT.

The CDR3 here is CASSLAGPKNIQYF. The DNA of the CDR3 is TGTGCCAGCAGCTTGGCAGGGCCCAAAAACATTCAGTACTTC. V and J are TRBV5-5 and TRBJ2-4, with TRBD1 as a possible D gene (5 bases). This CDR3 is 14 amino acids long. Between the trimmed V and J ends, which lost 0 bases and 2 bases, there was a span of 6 bases. Germline CDR1 reads SGHKS; CDR2 reads YYEKEE (reference sequence).

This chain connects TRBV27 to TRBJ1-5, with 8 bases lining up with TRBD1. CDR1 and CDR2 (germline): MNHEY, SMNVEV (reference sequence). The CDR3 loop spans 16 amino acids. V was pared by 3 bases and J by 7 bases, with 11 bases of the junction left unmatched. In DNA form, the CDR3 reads TGTGCCAGCAGTTTGTCGCCTCAGGGGGCGGGACAGCCCCAGCATTTT. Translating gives CASSLSPQGAGQPQHF.

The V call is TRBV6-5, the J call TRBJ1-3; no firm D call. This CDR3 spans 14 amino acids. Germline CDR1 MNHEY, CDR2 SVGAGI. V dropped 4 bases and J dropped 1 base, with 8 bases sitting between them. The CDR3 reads CASSSGWSGNTIYF. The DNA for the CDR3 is TGTGCCAGCAGTTCGGGATGGTCTGGAAACACCATATATTTT.

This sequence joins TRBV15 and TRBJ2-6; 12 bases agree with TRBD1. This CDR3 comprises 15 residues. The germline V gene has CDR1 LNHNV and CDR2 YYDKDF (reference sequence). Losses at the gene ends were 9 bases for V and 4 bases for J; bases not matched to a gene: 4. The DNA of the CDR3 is TGTGCCACGGGACAGGGGGCATCCGGGGCCAACGTCCTGACTTTC. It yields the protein CATGQGASGANVLTF.

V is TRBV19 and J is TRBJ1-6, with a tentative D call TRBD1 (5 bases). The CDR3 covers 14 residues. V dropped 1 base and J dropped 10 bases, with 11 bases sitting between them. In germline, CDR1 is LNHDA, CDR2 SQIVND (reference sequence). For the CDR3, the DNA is TGTGCCAGTAGTATAGGCCAGGGAAGATCACCCCTCCACTTT. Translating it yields CASSIGQGRSPLHF.

CDR3 amino acids: CASSIDRGSNYGYTF. In DNA, the CDR3 is TGTGCCAGTAGTATAGATAGGGGGTCTAACTATGGCTACACCTTC. The chain has TRBV19 and TRBJ1-2; D is possibly TRBD1 (6 bases). CDR3 size: 15 residues. V was clipped by 0 bases and J by 0 bases, with 8 bases between them. Per germline, CDR1 LNHDA and CDR2 SQIVND (reference sequence). Full variable domain (missing parts from reference TRBV19 and TRBJ1-2): DGGITQSPKYLFRKEGQNVTLSCEQNLNHDAMYWYRQDPGQGLRLIYYSQIVNDFQKGDIAEGYSVSREKKESFPLTVTSAQKNPTAFYLCASSIDRGSNYGYTFGSGTRLTVV.

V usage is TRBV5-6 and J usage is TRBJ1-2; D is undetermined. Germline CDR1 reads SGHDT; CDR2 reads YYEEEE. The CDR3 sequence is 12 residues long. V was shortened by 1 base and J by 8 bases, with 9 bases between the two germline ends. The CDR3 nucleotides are TGTGCCAGCAGCTTGACGGGGTACGGCTACACCTTC. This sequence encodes CASSLTGYGYTF.

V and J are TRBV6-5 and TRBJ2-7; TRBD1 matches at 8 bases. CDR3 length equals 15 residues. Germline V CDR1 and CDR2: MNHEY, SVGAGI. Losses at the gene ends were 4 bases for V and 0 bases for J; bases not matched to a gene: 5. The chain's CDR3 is CASSSPGQASYEQYF. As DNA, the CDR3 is TGTGCCAGCAGTTCCCCGGGACAGGCCTCCTACGAGCAGTACTTC.

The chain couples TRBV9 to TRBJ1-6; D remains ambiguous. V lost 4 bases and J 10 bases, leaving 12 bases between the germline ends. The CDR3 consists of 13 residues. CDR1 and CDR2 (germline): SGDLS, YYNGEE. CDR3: CASSLGGLSPLHF. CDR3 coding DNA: TGTGCCAGCAGCCTCGGAGGTCTATCACCCCTCCACTTT. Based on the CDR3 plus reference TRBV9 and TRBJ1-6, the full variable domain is DSGVTQTPKHLITATGQRVTLRCSPRSGDLSVYWYQQSLDQGLQFLIQYYNGEERAKGNILERFSAQQFPDLHSELNLSSLELGDSALYFCASSLGGLSPLHFGNGTRLTVT.

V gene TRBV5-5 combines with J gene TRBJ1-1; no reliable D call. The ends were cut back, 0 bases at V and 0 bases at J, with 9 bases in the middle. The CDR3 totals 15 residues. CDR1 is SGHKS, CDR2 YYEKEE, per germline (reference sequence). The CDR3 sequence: CASSLVGTMNTEAFF. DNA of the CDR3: TGTGCCAGCAGCTTGGTGGGCACCATGAACACTGAAGCTTTCTTT.

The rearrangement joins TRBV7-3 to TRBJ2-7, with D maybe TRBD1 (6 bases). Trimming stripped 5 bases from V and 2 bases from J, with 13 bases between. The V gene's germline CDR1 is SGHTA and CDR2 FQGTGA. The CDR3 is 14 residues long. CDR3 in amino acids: CASSPRGGPYEQYF. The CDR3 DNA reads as TGTGCCAGCAGCCCCAGAGGGGGTCCCTACGAGCAGTACTTC.

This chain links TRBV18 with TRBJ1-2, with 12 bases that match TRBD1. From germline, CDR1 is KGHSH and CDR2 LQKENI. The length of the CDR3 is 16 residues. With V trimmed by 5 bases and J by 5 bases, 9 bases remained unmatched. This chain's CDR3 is CASSGRDRGRGYGYTF. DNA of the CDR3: TGTGCCAGCTCAGGCCGGGACAGGGGGCGCGGGTATGGCTACACCTTC.

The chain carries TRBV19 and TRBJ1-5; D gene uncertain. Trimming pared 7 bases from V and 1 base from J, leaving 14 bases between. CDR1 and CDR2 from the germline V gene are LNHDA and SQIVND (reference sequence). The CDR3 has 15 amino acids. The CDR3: CASTPGGGSNQPQHF. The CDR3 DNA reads TGTGCCAGTACCCCAGGAGGCGGCAGCAATCAGCCCCAGCATTTT.